Below are 22 T cell receptor beta chains sequenced from a single sample in a study of identical twins. TCRdb itself ran the 5' RACE reads through MiXCR, one entry per CDR3 protein. The sample contains around 680,000 distinct CDR3 sequences, about 9.4% of which appear only once. A further study also used this sample, focusing on yellow fever vaccine responses in identical twins.

Sequenced material: PBMCs. These receptors all come from a woman under 30 in good health.

This clonotype was detected ten times or more. The rearrangement uses TRBV5-1 and TRBJ2-7, with D perhaps TRBD1 (6 bases). Trimming shortened V by 5 bases and J by 0 bases, and 18 bases separated the two germline ends. The CDR3 runs 16 residues. The germline gives CDR1 SGHRS, CDR2 YFSETQ. CDR3 in amino acids: CASSPNTGSLSYEQYF. CDR3 coding DNA: TGCGCCAGCAGTCCCAACACAGGGTCCCTCTCCTACGAGCAGTACTTC.

The table lists this clonotype with a few counts. The rearrangement uses TRBV7-9 and TRBJ1-3; D may be TRBD1 (6 bases). V lost 2 bases and J lost 5, with 10 bases in between. The CDR3 totals 14 residues. Germline values: CDR1 SEHNR, CDR2 FQNEAQ (reference sequence). The CDR3 DNA sequence: TGTGCCAGCAGCTTAACAGGGAGTAGAAACACCATATATTTT. Translated, it gives CASSLTGSRNTIYF. Drawing the rest from reference TRBV7-9 and TRBJ1-3, the complete variable domain is DTGVSQNPRHKITKRGQNVTFRCDPISEHNRLYWYRQTLGQGPEFLTYFQNEAQLEKSRLLSDRFSAERPKGSFSTLEIQRTEQGDSAMYLCASSLTGSRNTIYFGEGSWLTVV.

In its sample, this clonotype was seen many times. The chain couples TRBV2 to TRBJ2-7; 9 bases map to TRBD1. Germline V lookup: CDR1 SNHLY, CDR2 FYNNEI. Trimming at V came to 8 bases and at J to 2 bases, leaving 7 bases not matched to a gene. The CDR3 runs to 14 residues. CDR3 region: CASQRDRVTYEQYF. In nucleotides, the CDR3 is TGTGCCAGCCAAAGGGACAGGGTTACCTACGAGCAGTACTTC.

J is TRBJ2-7 and V is TRBV6-2 or TRBV6-3; D gene uncertain. CDR1 and CDR2 (germline): MNHEY, SVGEGT. Trimming took 6 bases from V and 0 from J, leaving 9 bases between them. This CDR3 contains 13 residues. CDR3 loop: CASREDISYEQYF. The CDR3 DNA follows: TGTGCCAGCAGGGAAGACATCTCCTACGAGCAGTACTTC.

The chain is built from TRBV29-1 and TRBJ2-1; D ambiguous. The CDR3 has 13 residues. Trimming shortened V by 2 bases and J by 3 bases, and 8 bases separated the two germline ends. Germline CDR1 and CDR2: SQVTM and ANQGSEA. The chain's CDR3 is CSVESVRYNEQFF. The CDR3, as DNA: TGCAGCGTTGAATCCGTGCGCTACAATGAGCAGTTCTTC.

The CDR3 nucleotides read TGTGCCAGCAGCCAGGGACTAGACGAGACCCAGTACTTC. Amino acids: CASSQGLDETQYF. This chain links TRBV3-1 with TRBJ2-5; 8 bases line up with TRBD2. This CDR3 has 13 amino acids. The trim removed 3 bases at V and 5 bases at J, leaving 2 bases unmatched. Per germline, CDR1 LGHDT and CDR2 YNNKEL (reference sequence).

This clonotype appeared a few times. The rearrangement links TRBV5-5 to TRBJ1-5; unclear D gene. The V and J ends lost 2 bases and 0 bases respectively, with 15 bases between them. Germline V lookup: CDR1 SGHKS, CDR2 YYEKEE (reference sequence). This CDR3 comprises 17 residues. The CDR3 region has the DNA TGTGCCAGCAGCTTACGTCGCCAGGAAAATAGCAATCAGCCCCAGCATTTT. Its translation is CASSLRRQENSNQPQHF.

CDR3 nucleotides: TGTGCCAGCAGCTTATGGGGGCAGATCAATCAGCCCCAGCATTTT. Protein product: CASSLWGQINQPQHF. The chain joins TRBV7-2 to TRBJ1-5; maybe TRBD1 (6 bases). CDR3 length equals 15 residues. Trimming shortened V by 2 bases and J by 3 bases, and 11 bases separated the two germline ends. Germline V gene lookup returns CDR1 SGHTA and CDR2 FQGNSA.

This clonotype was recorded a few times. V is TRBV7-8 and J is TRBJ1-2; 8 bases are a match to TRBD1. The trim removed 4 bases at V and 4 bases at J, leaving 8 bases unmatched. The germline gives CDR1 SGHVS, CDR2 FQNEAQ. The CDR3 covers 15 residues. The CDR3 DNA follows: TGTGCCAGCAGCTCACCCGACAGGGGTTTCTATGGCTACACCTTC. It codes for CASSSPDRGFYGYTF. Together with reference TRBV7-8 and TRBJ1-2, the CDR3 gives the full variable domain: GAGVSQSPRYKVAKRGQDVALRCDPISGHVSLFWYQQALGQGPEFLTYFQNEAQLDKSGLPSDRFFAERPEGSVSTLKIQRTQQEDSAVYLCASSSPDRGFYGYTFGSGTRLTVV.

This clonotype was detected ten times or more. The CDR3 DNA reads TGCAGTGCTTTTAGCGGGGGGGACTACGAGCAGTACTTC. Translation gives CSAFSGGDYEQYF. The chain joins TRBV20-1 to TRBJ2-7; 11 positions agree with TRBD2. With 5 bases clipped from V and 3 bases from J, the junction kept 3 bases outside the gene matches. This CDR3 has 13 amino acids. Looked up from germline, CDR1 is DFQATT and CDR2 is SNEGSKA (reference sequence).

The rearrangement links TRBV4-2 to TRBJ2-3; 7 bases map to TRBD1. The germline V gene has CDR1 LGHNA and CDR2 YNFKEQ. The V segment lost 3 bases and the J segment 2 bases; nucleotides outside the gene matches: 8. The CDR3 contains 16 residues. The CDR3 DNA reads as TGTGCCAGCAGCCAGGCCCAGGGGGTCACCACAGATACGCAGTATTTT. It translates to CASSQAQGVTTDTQYF.

This clonotype was seen once. The chain carries TRBV20-1 and TRBJ2-7; 9 bases are a match to TRBD2. With V trimmed by 3 bases and J by 3 bases, 6 bases remained unmatched. This CDR3 has 14 amino acids. CDR1 is DFQATT and CDR2 is SNEGSKA in the germline V gene (reference sequence). DNA for the CDR3: TGCAGTGCTAGCTTCGCGCGGGAGGGCTACGAGCAGTACTTC. Protein: CSASFAREGYEQYF.

This clonotype has a handful of counts. J is TRBJ2-7 and V is TRBV7-2, with 7 bases aligning to TRBD1. CDR1 SGHTA and CDR2 FQGNSA come from the germline V gene. The CDR3 spans 15 residues. The junction had 8 bases not matched to a gene; V was cut back by 3 bases and J by 3 bases. The CDR3 DNA is TGTGCCAGCAGCTTGAACAGGGGAATTAACTACGAGCAGTACTTC. Amino acid sequence: CASSLNRGINYEQYF.

The sample holds a few counts of this clonotype. V and J are TRBV7-9 and TRBJ2-1, with 8 bases matching TRBD1. With 5 bases clipped from V and 8 bases from J, the junction kept 8 bases outside the gene matches. This CDR3 region has 14 residues. Germline values: CDR1 SEHNR, CDR2 FQNEAQ (reference sequence). The CDR3 DNA reads as TGTGCCAGCAGCGACCAGACAGGGGTTCATGAGCAGTTCTTC. Translation gives CASSDQTGVHEQFF.

The rearrangement links TRBV3-1 to TRBJ2-7; tentatively, D is TRBD2 (6 bases). CDR1 is LGHDT and CDR2 is YNNKEL in the germline V gene (reference sequence). The V end was cut by 1 base, the J end by 6 bases, with 13 bases between. CDR3 length: 14 residues. CDR3: CASSQVQGGVEQYF. The CDR3 coding sequence is TGTGCCAGCAGCCAAGTTCAGGGAGGAGTCGAGCAGTACTTC.

The chain recombines TRBV5-5 with TRBJ2-5, with 7 bases that match TRBD1. Trimming at V came to 0 bases and at J to 5 bases, leaving 7 bases not matched to a gene. This CDR3 comprises 15 residues. Germline V lookup: CDR1 SGHKS, CDR2 YYEKEE (reference sequence). CDR3 sequence (DNA): TGTGCCAGCAGCTTGGGACAGGGTAGGCGGGAGACCCAGTACTTC. Its translation is CASSLGQGRRETQYF.

This clonotype was observed a handful of times. The chain employs TRBV18 and TRBJ2-3; D unclear. V was shortened by 2 bases and J by 0 bases, with 15 bases between the two germline ends. The germline V gene encodes CDR1 KGHSH and CDR2 LQKENI. CDR3 length equals 17 residues. The CDR3 region is CASSPTPAVTSTDTQYF. CDR3 bases: TGTGCCAGCTCACCAACCCCGGCAGTTACTAGCACAGATACGCAGTATTTT.

This clonotype has a count of ten or more. The V gene is TRBV7-2, the J gene TRBJ2-1; D gene ambiguous. The CDR3 is 15 amino acids. Trimming pared 7 bases from V and 6 bases from J, leaving 19 bases between. The germline gives CDR1 SGHTA, CDR2 FQGNSA. CDR3 in amino acids: CASTLLALGGNEQFF. The CDR3 nucleotides are TGTGCCAGCACCTTGTTAGCCCTAGGTGGCAATGAGCAGTTCTTC.

The chain combines TRBV4-1 with TRBJ2-7; perhaps D is TRBD1 or TRBD2 (5 bases each). V lost 5 bases and J 1 base, leaving 12 bases between the germline ends. From germline, CDR1 is MGHRA and CDR2 YSYEKL. The CDR3 sequence is 14 residues long. CDR3 amino acids: CASSVRDQSYEQYF. In DNA form, the CDR3 reads TGCGCCAGCAGCGTCCGGGACCAATCCTACGAGCAGTACTTC.

The chain employs TRBV20-1 and TRBJ2-1; a possible D gene is TRBD2 (6 bases). V lost 0 bases, J lost 7 bases, and 13 bases lay in between. The length of the CDR3 is 14 residues. The V gene's germline CDR1 is DFQATT and CDR2 SNEGSKA (reference sequence). The CDR3 spells CSARDRAGSNEQFF. The DNA of the CDR3 is TGCAGTGCTAGAGATCGGGCGGGGTCGAATGAGCAGTTCTTC.

This clonotype turned up a few times. The CDR3 sequence: CAIMDSKAGELFF. The CDR3 DNA is TGTGCCATCATGGACAGTAAGGCCGGGGAGCTGTTTTTT. The rearrangement joins TRBV10-3 to TRBJ2-2; D may be TRBD1 (6 bases). Germline CDR1 and CDR2: ENHRY and SYGVKD. V was shortened by 7 bases and J by 6 bases, with 12 bases between the two germline ends. The length of the CDR3 is 13 residues.

This clonotype was picked up a small number of times. The rearrangement links TRBV20-1 to TRBJ2-1; possibly TRBD1 for D (5 bases). Germline V gives CDR1 DFQATT, CDR2 SNEGSKA (reference sequence). This CDR3 has 14 residues. Trimming took 1 base from V and 4 from J, leaving 11 bases between them. The CDR3 here is CSARGGAGYNEQFF. CDR3 coding DNA: TGCAGTGCTAGAGGTGGGGCCGGGTACAATGAGCAGTTCTTC.